This note documents a single T cell receptor beta chain sequence. The antigen remains unidentified. This record comes from a study of cytomegalovirus exposure and HLA in healthy donors. Study outcomes and limitations: In vitro assays verified that a few CMV-associated chains recognized CMV antigens specifically.

With V trimmed by 4 bases and J by 1 base, 4 bases remained unmatched. This CDR3 spans 14 amino acids. Germline lookup yields CDR1 SGHRS and CDR2 YFSETQ. The PCR was carried out with 60 Vbeta primers and 13 Jbeta primers. Sequencing used immunoSEQ multiplex PCR; TCRdb keeps in-frame clones, though not all of them. In the table there are 150,000 to 200,000 clones, about 75% of which are singletons. The sequence was obtained from a woman in her 50s in good health and CMV-seropositive. This sequence joins TRBV5-1 and TRBJ2-5; 7 bases are a match to TRBD1. Source material: PBMCs. The CDR3 DNA sequence: TGCGCCAGCAGCGGTGGGACAGCCCAAGAGACCCAGTACTTC. Translating gives CASSGGTAQETQYF.